These 28 T cell receptor beta chains share one sample of origin, sequenced in a study of CD8 T cells in ankylosing spondylitis. TCRdb recomputed calls from the 5' RACE reads with MiXCR, one row per CDR3 protein. Of 85,000 to 100,000 distinct CDR3 sequences listed, about 7.7% are singletons. Input material: blood, either unsorted or a sorted T cell fraction (not recorded which). Source of these receptors: a male donor with ankylosing spondylitis or in good health (not recorded which).

With regard to this clonotype: At one end the junction does not follow the germline gene, possibly because of a read error. This chain connects TRBV6-6 to TRBJ2-7; D unclear. Germline CDR1 MNHNY, CDR2 SVGAGI (reference sequence). The CDR3 is made up of 12 amino acids. The CDR3 DNA sequence: TGTGCCAGCAGAGCCGTAGGATCCGAGCAGAACTTC. It encodes CASRAVGSEQNF.

The table lists this clonotype with a few counts. V is TRBV5-1 and J is TRBJ2-7; maybe TRBD1 (5 bases). The CDR3 consists of 14 residues. From germline, CDR1 is SGHRS and CDR2 YFSETQ. Trimming cost V 5 bases and J 7 bases, with 19 bases left between them. The CDR3 coding sequence is TGCGCCAGCAGGGGTCAGGGCTCGTATCGAGAGCAGTACTTC. Translating it yields CASRGQGSYREQYF.

This clonotype occurred a few times. The chain employs TRBV7-2 and TRBJ1-4, with 10 bases lining up with TRBD1. After removal of 1 base from V and 6 bases from J, the junction contained 5 bases not matched to a gene. This CDR3 has 16 amino acids. Germline CDR1 reads SGHTA; CDR2 reads FQGNSA. The CDR3 loop reads CASSLGPGTGDEKLFF. Written as DNA, the CDR3 is TGTGCCAGCAGCTTAGGCCCCGGGACAGGGGATGAAAAACTGTTTTTT. Looking up the rest from reference TRBV7-2 and TRBJ1-4 gives the full variable domain: GAGVSQSPSNKVTEKGKDVELRCDPISGHTALYWYRQSLGQGLEFLIYFQGNSAPDKSGLPSDRFSAERTGGSVSTLTIQRTQQEDSAVYLCASSLGPGTGDEKLFFGSGTQLSVL.

The sample holds many counts of this clonotype. The chain is built from TRBV29-1 and TRBJ2-7; TRBD1 matches at 8 bases. This CDR3 contains 13 residues. J was trimmed by 3 bases and V by 4 bases; bases with no gene match: 5. CDR1 SQVTM and CDR2 ANQGSEA come from the germline V gene. CDR3 protein: CSVGAGGFYEQYF. CDR3 coding DNA: TGCAGCGTTGGTGCAGGGGGCTTCTACGAGCAGTACTTC.

J is TRBJ2-2 and V is TRBV23-1; D tentatively reads TRBD1 or TRBD2 (5 bases each). TRBV23-1 is an open reading frame whose function is uncertain. The CDR3 totals 15 residues. V lost 3 bases, J lost 1 base, and 9 bases lay in between. In DNA form, the CDR3 reads TGCGCCAGCAGTCAGGGACGAAAGAACACCGGGGAGCTGTTTTTT. It is translated as CASSQGRKNTGELFF.

This clonotype was detected many times. The chain employs TRBV7-2 and TRBJ2-1; TRBD2 matches at 13 bases. The CDR3 loop spans 16 amino acids. Unmatched junction bases numbered 8, after V lost 5 bases and J lost 7 bases. Germline V gives CDR1 SGHTA, CDR2 FQGNSA. The CDR3: CASSRLAGGQGNEQFF. The CDR3 nucleotides read TGTGCCAGCAGCAGACTAGCGGGGGGCCAGGGGAATGAGCAGTTCTTC.

The genes are TRBV4-2 and TRBJ1-1; tentative D call: TRBD1 (5 bases). In germline, CDR1 is LGHNA, CDR2 YNFKEQ. CDR3 length equals 13 residues. V lost 4 bases and J 2 bases, leaving 8 bases between the germline ends. CDR3 DNA: TGTGCCAGCAGCCGGGGGGGTAACACTGAAGCTTTCTTT. This gives the protein CASSRGGNTEAFF.

This clonotype has at least ten counts. The chain couples TRBV19 to TRBJ1-5; D is unclear. Trimming stripped 0 bases from V and 7 bases from J, with 13 bases between. The CDR3 is made up of 15 amino acids. In germline, CDR1 is LNHDA, CDR2 SQIVND (reference sequence). The chain's CDR3 is CASSIDPGKEQPQHF. CDR3 in DNA: TGTGCCAGTAGTATAGATCCCGGTAAAGAACAGCCCCAGCATTTT.

In the case of this clonotype: A junction end diverges from the germline sequence, so it may reflect a read error. The chain links TRBV7-2 to TRBJ2-1; the match to TRBD2 covers 11 bases. Germline V gene lookup returns CDR1 SGHTA and CDR2 FQGNSA. The CDR3 consists of 15 residues. The CDR3 region has the DNA TGTGTCAGCAGCTCTACGGGACTAGCGGTCAATGAGCAGTTCTTC. It translates to CVSSSTGLAVNEQFF.

This clonotype has ten or more counts. The V gene is TRBV5-1, the J gene TRBJ2-3; TRBD1 agrees at 7 bases. This CDR3 has 14 residues. J lost 6 bases, V lost 4 bases, and 8 bases had no gene match. Per the germline V gene, CDR1 is SGHRS and CDR2 is YFSETQ. The DNA of the CDR3 is TGCGCCAGCAGCCAACAGGGGAGAGCTGATACGCAGTATTTT. It yields the protein CASSQQGRADTQYF.

This clonotype was seen repeatedly, ten times or more. The chain is built from TRBV20-1 and TRBJ1-1; D remains unclear. Germline-derived CDR1 and CDR2 are DFQATT and SNEGSKA (reference sequence). This CDR3 region has 12 residues. Trimming removed 3 bases at V and 2 bases at J, with 7 bases between. The CDR3 nucleotides read TGCAGTGCTAGGAGAGCTAACACTGAAGCTTTCTTT. Translating it yields CSARRANTEAFF.

The genes are TRBV5-1 and TRBJ2-7, with 10 bases matching TRBD1. Germline V gene sequence: CDR1 SGHRS, CDR2 YFSETQ. This CDR3 comprises 15 residues. Trimming removed 4 bases from V and 3 bases from J; junction bases left unmatched: 7. This CDR3 is CASSASGTGVYEQYF. The CDR3 DNA sequence: TGCGCCAGCAGCGCATCCGGGACAGGGGTCTACGAGCAGTACTTC.

Worth noting for this clonotype: This may arise from a read error, as a much more abundant clone is one base away. The chain recombines TRBV12-3 or TRBV12-4 with TRBJ1-5, with TRBD1 as a possible D gene (5 bases). The CDR3 sequence is 13 residues long. Trimming shortened V by 6 bases and J by 2 bases, and 8 bases separated the two germline ends. The CDR3 DNA reads TGTGCCAGCAGGGCGGGACGCAATCAGCCCCAGCATTTT. Its translation: CASRAGRNQPQHF.

In this sample, this clonotype turned up many times. This rearrangement joins TRBV3-1 to TRBJ1-1; no firm D call. There are 13 residues in the CDR3. V lost 0 bases and J 8 bases, leaving 10 bases between the germline ends. From germline, CDR1 is LGHDT and CDR2 YNNKEL (reference sequence). CDR3 loop: CASSQEVGKEAFF. CDR3 DNA sequence: TGTGCCAGCAGCCAAGAGGTTGGGAAAGAAGCTTTCTTT.

Ten or more counts support this clonotype. The rearrangement links TRBV27 to TRBJ2-5, with D perhaps matching TRBD1 (5 bases). Per germline, CDR1 MNHEY and CDR2 SMNVEV (reference sequence). V was pared by 5 bases and J by 1 base, with 11 bases between. The CDR3 runs to 14 residues. As DNA, the CDR3 is TGTGCCAGCAGTCCCCAGACAGCCCAAGAGACCCAGTACTTC. It specifies CASSPQTAQETQYF.

There are many counts of this clonotype. The chain is built from TRBV29-1 and TRBJ1-2; a possible D gene is TRBD1 (5 bases). The germline V gene encodes CDR1 SQVTM and CDR2 ANQGSEA. The CDR3 is 13 amino acids. V dropped 2 bases and J dropped 5 bases, with 12 bases sitting between them. CDR3 sequence (DNA): TGCAGCGTTGAACAGGGACCTGGGTATGGCTACACCTTC. This codes for CSVEQGPGYGYTF.

This clonotype appeared a few times. The chain combines TRBV24-1 with TRBJ2-1; D is ambiguous. V lost 4 bases and J 1 base, leaving 7 bases between the germline ends. Germline V CDR1 and CDR2: KGHDR, SFDVKD. The CDR3 runs to 14 residues. This chain's CDR3 is CATSEAGSYNEQFF. In DNA, the CDR3 is TGTGCCACCAGTGAGGCCGGGTCCTACAATGAGCAGTTCTTC.

In this sample, this clonotype turned up many times. V usage is TRBV20-1 and J usage is TRBJ1-1, with TRBD1 as a possible D gene (5 bases). The V end lost 6 bases, the J end lost 1 base, and 12 bases lay between the germline ends. This CDR3 is built from 13 residues. The germline CDR1 and CDR2 sequences are DFQATT and SNEGSKA (reference sequence). Written as DNA, the CDR3 is TGCAGTGCCCACAGGCCCCCGAACACTGAAGCTTTCTTT. Translation gives CSAHRPPNTEAFF.

In this sample, this clonotype turned up many times. The chain carries TRBV18 and TRBJ2-7; D may match TRBD1 or TRBD2 (5 bases each). Germline CDR1 and CDR2: KGHSH and LQKENI. V lost 3 bases to trimming and J lost 5 bases, with 17 bases between them. This CDR3 has 15 amino acids. CDR3 nucleotides: TGTGCCAGCTCACCTCCCGGGCTCCAGGGAGACGAGCAGTACTTC. It translates to CASSPPGLQGDEQYF.

This clonotype has ten or more counts. The chain links TRBV5-5 to TRBJ1-2, with a possible D match to TRBD1 (5 bases). Trimming took 2 bases from V and 0 from J, leaving 8 bases between them. Germline V gene data show CDR1 as SGHKS and CDR2 as YYEKEE (reference sequence). The CDR3 is 14 residues long. CDR3 bases: TGTGCCAGCAGCTTCGAGGGGACTAACTATGGCTACACCTTC. Amino acids: CASSFEGTNYGYTF.

This clonotype was seen at least ten times. The genes are TRBV7-2 and TRBJ1-4; D ambiguous. The CDR3 has 12 amino acids. Germline V gene lookup returns CDR1 SGHTA and CDR2 FQGNSA. V shed 5 bases and J shed 11 bases, with 12 bases lying between them. The CDR3 coding sequence is TGTGCCAGCAGCCCGATGGAGGGTAAACTGTTTTTT. Protein: CASSPMEGKLFF.

This clonotype was seen repeatedly, ten times or more. This chain uses TRBV18 with TRBJ2-4; perhaps TRBD1 as D (5 bases). Trimming shortened V by 0 bases and J by 7 bases, and 10 bases separated the two germline ends. Germline CDR1 KGHSH, CDR2 LQKENI. The CDR3 covers 14 residues. CDR3 nucleotides: TGTGCCAGCTCACCACCGGGGCAGTACAACATTCAGTACTTC. Residues: CASSPPGQYNIQYF.

This clonotype was observed a few times. The gene calls are TRBV4-3 and TRBJ1-5, with TRBD1 matching over 7 bases. The CDR3 is 15 amino acids. V shed 4 bases and J 6 bases; nucleotides not matched to a gene: 9. CDR1 and CDR2 (germline): LGHNA, YSLEER. For the CDR3, the DNA is TGCGCCAGCAGCCCCACGAGACAGGGATTTCAGCCCCAGCATTTT. As protein: CASSPTRQGFQPQHF.

The rearrangement joins TRBV29-1 to TRBJ2-7; D remains ambiguous. Germline V gene sequence: CDR1 SQVTM, CDR2 ANQGSEA. The CDR3 consists of 13 residues. Between the trimmed V and J ends, which lost 6 bases and 3 bases, there was a span of 15 bases. In nucleotides, the CDR3 is TGCAGCGTCGCACCGGGCCCCAGCTACGAGCAGTACTTC. It yields the protein CSVAPGPSYEQYF.

This rearrangement joins TRBV28 to TRBJ2-6, with D perhaps TRBD2 (6 bases). The V end was cut by 5 bases, the J end by 4 bases, with 18 bases between. CDR1 MDHEN and CDR2 SYDVKM come from the germline V gene. The CDR3 is 17 amino acids. DNA for the CDR3: TGTGCCAGCAGTCCCCGTTCAGGAGGGGCGGGGGCCAACGTCCTGACTTTC. This encodes CASSPRSGGAGANVLTF.

This clonotype was observed many times. The CDR3 DNA reads as TGTGCCAGCAGCTTGGTGGGTTGGACCCAGTACTTC. Residues: CASSLVGWTQYF. The chain couples TRBV5-5 to TRBJ2-5; no clear D. This CDR3 spans 12 amino acids. CDR1 and CDR2 (germline): SGHKS, YYEKEE (reference sequence). V was pared by 0 bases and J by 7 bases, with 7 bases between.

Comments on this clonotype: A much larger clone differs by one base, so this may be a read error. The chain joins TRBV20-1 to TRBJ2-1, with 8 bases lining up with TRBD2. The CDR3 consists of 13 residues. Germline V gene data show CDR1 as DFQATT and CDR2 as SNEGSKA (reference sequence). V dropped 3 bases and J dropped 9; count of bases not matched to a gene: 7. The CDR3 loop is CSARLAGVTEQFF. Here the CDR3 DNA reads TGCAGTGCTAGGCTAGCGGGTGTCACTGAGCAGTTCTTC.

Ten or more counts support this clonotype. This chain connects TRBV29-1 to TRBJ1-2; TRBD1 aligns across 7 bases. The CDR3 contains 12 residues. V lost 2 bases, J lost 8 bases, and 5 bases stayed unmatched. CDR1 and CDR2 from the germline V gene are SQVTM and ANQGSEA. The CDR3 protein is CSVEPQGNGYTF. The CDR3 DNA sequence: TGCAGCGTTGAACCACAGGGGAACGGCTACACCTTC.